These T cell receptor beta chains were read from a single sample in a study of beta chain features in type 1 diabetes. The assay was immunoSEQ multiplex PCR, and TCRdb's table has in-frame clones only and misses some. Of approximately 57,000 clones listed, under 60% are singletons. The sequencing input was Tregs from blood. The receptors shown here come from a woman in her thirties or forties with type 1 diabetes. The conserved cysteine and the conserved F or W are not part of the CDR3 here. The order of the fields is J gene, D gene, V gene, CDR3 protein. The D gene is left open where the match is weak.

TRBJ2-7,TRBD1,TRBV11-3,ASSLGQGREQY
TRBJ2-7,TRBD1,TRBV9,ASSLDRGGFYEQY
TRBJ1-5,TRBD1,TRBV5-1,ASSRDSDQPQH
TRBJ2-2,TRBD1,TRBV19,ASSTRTGSATGELF
TRBJ2-2,TRBD1,TRBV6-1,ASSEQGVGELF
TRBJ1-2,NA,TRBV7-3,ATLSSWETGRGYT
TRBJ2-4,TRBD2,TRBV4-3,ASSQIAGSDIQY
TRBJ2-5,NA,TRBV4-2,ASSSGLSQETQY
TRBJ1-6,NA,TRBV7-8,ASSRRSGIYNSPLH
TRBJ1-4,TRBD1,TRBV4-3,ASSLFQGATNEKLF
TRBJ2-1,NA,TRBV29-1,SVSRGPYNEQF
TRBJ1-5,TRBD1,TRBV16,ASSQSRQGGQPQH
TRBJ2-7,TRBD2,TRBV7-2,ASSLQAGSGGVSYEQY
TRBJ2-3,TRBD1,TRBV28,ASSLYPGQPLYADTQY
TRBJ2-2,TRBD1,TRBV5-4,ASTLRGTGTGELF
TRBJ2-7,TRBD2,TRBV4-1,ASSQEGAGGYEQY
TRBJ2-3,NA,TRBV7-2,ASSLAQGTGTQY
TRBJ2-6,TRBD1,TRBV25-1,ASSEWGQDAGANVLT
TRBJ2-7,NA,TRBV25-1,ASSDRGYEQY
TRBJ2-3,NA,TRBV7-2,ASSSIALSTDTQY
TRBJ2-3,NA,TRBV5-1,ASSLNRRTTDTQY
TRBJ2-1,TRBD2,TRBV7-3,ASSFRLAGYNEQF
TRBJ1-2,NA,TRBV27,ASSPDSYGYT
TRBJ2-1,TRBD2,TRBV29-1,SVSPLAGHEQF
TRBJ2-5,NA,TRBV13,ASSPRAGSGETQY
TRBJ1-2,TRBD1,TRBV7-9,ASSPRVGQGDGYT
TRBJ2-7,TRBD1,TRBV10-3,AISPTGREQY
TRBJ2-3,TRBD1,TRBV2,ASSERTGGTDTQY
TRBJ1-2,TRBD1,TRBV5-4,ASSQDGYRGAYGYT
TRBJ1-1,NA,TRBV4-1,ASSRPVGAANTEAF
TRBJ1-1,NA,TRBV9,ANTIQGNTEAF
TRBJ2-5,NA,TRBV28,ASSPRQQGQETQY
TRBJ2-6,NA,TRBV28,ASSLRGANVLT
TRBJ2-7,TRBD1,TRBV7-2,ASSRSGTGTYEQY
TRBJ2-1,TRBD2,TRBV27,ASSFSGGYNEQF
TRBJ1-1,NA,TRBV16,ASSQSRRNTEAF
TRBJ1-2,NA,TRBV7-9,ASSLDLQENYGYT
TRBJ2-1,TRBD1,TRBV5-1,ASSLGLTGQGNNEQF
TRBJ2-3,TRBD2,TRBV6-5,ASSYSGRGADTQY
TRBJ1-4,NA,TRBV6-1,ASRGPGIGEKLF
TRBJ2-1,NA,TRBV18,ASSPDVGGNEQF
TRBJ1-2,TRBD1,TRBV7-6,ASSLIGGTGLDPYGYT
TRBJ1-1,NA,TRBV30,AWSLPLTVTF
TRBJ2-3,TRBD1,TRBV19,ASSPPGQGADTQY
TRBJ2-1,TRBD2,TRBV30,AWTRGLAGGPDEQF
TRBJ2-1,TRBD1,TRBV6-5,ASSRDRGTYNEQF